The 9 T cell receptor beta chains reported below all come from one sample, sequenced in a study of blood T cell repertoires in COVID-19. Using immunoSEQ multiplex PCR, the repertoire was profiled, and TCRdb retains in-frame clones only, with some absent. The data hold 220,000 or so clones, with around 80% observed a single time. The sample consisted of peripheral blood. These receptors were taken from a woman in her fifties or sixties who had recovered from COVID-19.

This chain connects TRBV27 to TRBJ2-3, with TRBD2 matching over 7 bases. V gave up 5 bases and J gave up 1 base; unmatched junction bases: 9. CDR1 and CDR2 (germline): MNHEY, SMNVEV (reference sequence). CDR3 length: 16 amino acids. The CDR3 DNA sequence: TGTGCCAGCAGTAGATCAGCGGGGATTGGCACAGATACGCAGTATTTT. It encodes CASSRSAGIGTDTQYF.

The chain is built from TRBV9 and TRBJ1-1; TRBD1 might be the D (5 bases). CDR1 is SGDLS and CDR2 is YYNGEE in the germline V gene. Trimming pared 6 bases from V and 8 bases from J, leaving 14 bases between. The length of the CDR3 is 12 residues. CDR3 amino acids: CASTSPSGEAFF. The CDR3 nucleotides are TGTGCCAGCACCTCTCCCTCAGGGGAAGCTTTCTTT.

This clone appeared a single time. The rearrangement links TRBV7-6 to TRBJ2-1, with 7 bases aligning to TRBD2. The junction had 3 bases not matched to a gene; V was cut back by 2 bases and J by 2 bases. The CDR3 extends over 15 amino acids. From germline, CDR1 is SGHVS and CDR2 FNYEAQ. CDR3 sequence: CASSLMRGTYNEQFF. In nucleotides, the CDR3 is TGTGCCAGCAGCTTAATGCGGGGGACCTACAATGAGCAGTTCTTC.

This clone was detected a few times. The CDR3: CASSQDKQYGTF. CDR3 bases: TGTGCCAGCAGCCAAGATAAACAGTACGGCACCTTC. The J gene is TRBJ1-2, the V gene TRBV4-2; D remains ambiguous. Germline V lookup: CDR1 LGHNA, CDR2 YNFKEQ. CDR3 size: 12 residues. The germline V and J ends were trimmed by 0 bases and 13 bases, with 12 bases remaining between them.

This clone has more than one count but fewer than ten. The rearrangement joins TRBV5-4 to TRBJ2-3, with 8 bases aligning to TRBD2. The CDR3 consists of 16 residues. With 3 bases clipped from V and 4 bases from J, the junction kept 10 bases outside the gene matches. CDR1 SGHNT and CDR2 YYREEE come from the germline V gene (reference sequence). The DNA for the CDR3 is TGTGCCAGCAGCTCCGCAGAGGCGGGGGGCGCAGATACGCAGTATTTT. Translating gives CASSSAEAGGADTQYF.

This clone was seen a single time. V and J are TRBV5-6 and TRBJ1-6, with 10 bases matching TRBD1. The length of the CDR3 is 16 residues. Germline loops: CDR1 SGHDT, CDR2 YYEEEE. V lost 1 base to trimming and J lost 7 bases; unmatched junction nucleotides: 5. CDR3 amino acids: CASSLSGTGENSPLHF. The CDR3 DNA reads as TGTGCCAGCAGCTTGAGCGGGACAGGGGAAAATTCACCCCTCCACTTT.

This chain connects TRBV27 to TRBJ1-3, with D tentatively TRBD1 (5 bases). Deletions cut 1 base from V and 2 bases from J, with 12 bases between. The CDR3 is 16 amino acids. Germline V gives CDR1 MNHEY, CDR2 SMNVEV (reference sequence). CDR3 sequence (DNA): TGTGCCAGCAGTTTATACATGGGGGGACCTGGAAACACCATATATTTT. Translation: CASSLYMGGPGNTIYF.

This clone occurred once. Other DNA sequences in the same sample also yield this CDR3. CDR3 DNA: TGCGCCAGCAGCTTGGACAGGGGCGAGCAGTACTTC. Its translation: CASSLDRGEQYF. The chain links TRBV5-1 to TRBJ2-7; 7 nucleotides agree with TRBD1. Per germline, CDR1 SGHRS and CDR2 YFSETQ. The junction had 0 bases not matched to a gene; V was cut back by 0 bases and J by 6 bases. The CDR3 is 12 amino acids.

This sequence joins TRBV12-5 and TRBJ2-5, with 8 bases lining up with TRBD2. V was pared by 5 bases and J by 5 bases, with 13 bases of the junction left unmatched. The CDR3 consists of 16 residues. Per germline, CDR1 LGHNT and CDR2 FRNRAP. The CDR3 here is CASGPRTGGVSETQYF. The CDR3 nucleotides read TGTGCTAGTGGTCCTCGGACGGGGGGGGTCTCGGAGACCCAGTACTTC.